This TCR beta chain was identified during a study of cytomegalovirus exposure and HLA in healthy donors. Study summary: About 85 million unique TCR sequences came from HLA-typed donors in an early release.

Overall study findings and caveats: A few chains linked to CMV were shown in vitro to be specific for CMV antigens.

The germline V gene has CDR1 MNHEY and CDR2 SMNVEV (reference sequence). Trimming cost V 1 base and J 7 bases, with 17 bases left between them. The CDR3 covers 16 residues. Regarding this clone: What it binds is not known.

The PCR used 60 Vbeta and 13 Jbeta primers. Source study methods: As a later analysis found, there were 82 million or so unique TCR beta chains, of which about 10 million were shared. Assay: immunoSEQ multiplex PCR; the TCRdb copy retains only in-frame clones and omits some. Clonal size and the V and J genes are those of that table, whereas D and trimming came from the DNA. The sample has 140,000 or so clones; around 86% are singletons. Material: PBMCs. This chain connects TRBV27 to TRBJ2-1, with D possibly being TRBD2 (5 bases). The source of this sequence is a woman younger than 45 in good health and CMV-seronegative. For the CDR3, the DNA is TGTGCCAGCAGTTTATTTTGGGCCTCCACGGGGAATGAGCAGTTCTTC. Translating gives CASSLFWASTGNEQFF.